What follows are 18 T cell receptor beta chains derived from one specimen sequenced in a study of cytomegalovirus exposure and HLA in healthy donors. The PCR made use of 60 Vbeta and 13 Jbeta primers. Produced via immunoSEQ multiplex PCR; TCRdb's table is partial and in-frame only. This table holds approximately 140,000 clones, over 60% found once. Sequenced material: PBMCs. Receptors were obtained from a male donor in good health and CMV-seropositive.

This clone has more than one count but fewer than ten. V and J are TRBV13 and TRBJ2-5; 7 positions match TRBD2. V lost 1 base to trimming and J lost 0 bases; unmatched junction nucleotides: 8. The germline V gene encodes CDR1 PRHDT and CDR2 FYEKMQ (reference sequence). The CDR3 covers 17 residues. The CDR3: CASSLVFLAEYQETQYF. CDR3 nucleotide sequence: TGTGCCAGCAGCTTAGTTTTCCTAGCGGAGTACCAAGAGACCCAGTACTTC.

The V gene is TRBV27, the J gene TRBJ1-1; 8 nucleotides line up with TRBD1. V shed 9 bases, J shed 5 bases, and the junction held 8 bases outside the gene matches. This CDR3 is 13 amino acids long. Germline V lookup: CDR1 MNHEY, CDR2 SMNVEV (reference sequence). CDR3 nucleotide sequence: TGTGCCAGTTGCCCAGGGGGCGCAACTGAAGCTTTCTTT. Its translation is CASCPGGATEAFF.

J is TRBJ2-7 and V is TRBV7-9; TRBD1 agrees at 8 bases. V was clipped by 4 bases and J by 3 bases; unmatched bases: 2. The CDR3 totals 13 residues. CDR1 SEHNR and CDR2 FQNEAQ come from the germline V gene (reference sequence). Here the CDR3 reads CASSSGQDYEQYF. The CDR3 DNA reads TGTGCCAGCAGCTCGGGACAGGACTACGAGCAGTACTTC.

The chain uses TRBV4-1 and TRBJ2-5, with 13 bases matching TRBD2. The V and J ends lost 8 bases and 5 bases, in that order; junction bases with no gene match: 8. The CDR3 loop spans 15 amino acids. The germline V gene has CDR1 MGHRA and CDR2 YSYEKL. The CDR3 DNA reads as TGCGCCAGCGCAACTAGCGGGGGGGCGGGGGAGACCCAGTACTTC. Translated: CASATSGGAGETQYF.

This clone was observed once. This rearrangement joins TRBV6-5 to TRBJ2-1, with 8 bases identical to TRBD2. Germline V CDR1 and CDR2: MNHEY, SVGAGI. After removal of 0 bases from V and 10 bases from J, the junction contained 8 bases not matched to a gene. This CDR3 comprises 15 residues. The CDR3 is CASSYSPLAAGEQFF. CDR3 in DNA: TGTGCCAGCAGTTACTCACCACTAGCGGCTGGAGAGCAGTTCTTC.

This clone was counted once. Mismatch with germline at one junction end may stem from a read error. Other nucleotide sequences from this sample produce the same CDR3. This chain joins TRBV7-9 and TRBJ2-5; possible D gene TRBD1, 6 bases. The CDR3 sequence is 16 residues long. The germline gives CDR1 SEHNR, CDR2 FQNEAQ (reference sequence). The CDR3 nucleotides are TGTGCCAGTAGCTTAATCCCCAGGGGTTTGGGGGAGACCCAGTACTTC. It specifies CASSLIPRGLGETQYF.

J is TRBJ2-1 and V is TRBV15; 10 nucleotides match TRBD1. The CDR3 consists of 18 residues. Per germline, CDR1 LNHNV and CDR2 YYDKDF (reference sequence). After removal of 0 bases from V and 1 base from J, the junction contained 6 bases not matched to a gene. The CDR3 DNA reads TGTGCCACCAGCAGAGATCGGGGGACAGGGGAATCCTACAATGAGCAGTTCTTC. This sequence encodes CATSRDRGTGESYNEQFF.

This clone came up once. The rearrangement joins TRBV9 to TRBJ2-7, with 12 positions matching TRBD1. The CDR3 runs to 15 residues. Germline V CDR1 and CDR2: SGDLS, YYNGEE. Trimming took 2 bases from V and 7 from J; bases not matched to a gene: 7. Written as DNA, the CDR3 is TGTGCCAGCAGCGTGGGGACAGGGGGCTTGGGGGAGCAGTACTTC. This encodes CASSVGTGGLGEQYF.

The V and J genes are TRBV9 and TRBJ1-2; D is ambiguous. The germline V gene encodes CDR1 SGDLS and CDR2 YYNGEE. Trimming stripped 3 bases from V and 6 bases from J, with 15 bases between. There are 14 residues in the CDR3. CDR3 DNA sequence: TGTGCCAGCAGCGCCACAAGCGGGTGGGATGGCTACACCTTC. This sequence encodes CASSATSGWDGYTF.

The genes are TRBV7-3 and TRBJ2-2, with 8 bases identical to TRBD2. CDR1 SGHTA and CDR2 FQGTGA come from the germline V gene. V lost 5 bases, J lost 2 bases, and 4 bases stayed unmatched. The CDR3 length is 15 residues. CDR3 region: CASSRAGGNTGELFF. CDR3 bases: TGTGCCAGCAGCCGGGCGGGAGGAAACACCGGGGAGCTGTTTTTT.

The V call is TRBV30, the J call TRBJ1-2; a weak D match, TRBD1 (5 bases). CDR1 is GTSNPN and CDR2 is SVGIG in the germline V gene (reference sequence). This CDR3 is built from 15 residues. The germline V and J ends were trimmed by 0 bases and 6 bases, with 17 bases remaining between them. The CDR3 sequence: CAWSVIWVPTDGYTF. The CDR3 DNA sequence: TGTGCCTGGAGTGTAATTTGGGTACCGACAGATGGCTACACCTTC.

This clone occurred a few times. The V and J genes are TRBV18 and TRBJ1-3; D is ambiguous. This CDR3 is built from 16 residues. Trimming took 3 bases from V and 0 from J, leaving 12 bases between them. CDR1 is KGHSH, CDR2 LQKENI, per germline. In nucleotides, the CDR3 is TGTGCCAGCTCACCTGTGGACTCAAGCTCTGGAAACACCATATATTTT. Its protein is CASSPVDSSSGNTIYF.

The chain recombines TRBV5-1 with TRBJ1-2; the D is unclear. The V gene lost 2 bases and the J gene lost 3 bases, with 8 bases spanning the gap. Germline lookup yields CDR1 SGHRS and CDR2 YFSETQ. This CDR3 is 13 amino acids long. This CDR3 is CASSLEGDYGYTF. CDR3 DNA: TGCGCCAGCAGCTTAGAGGGAGACTATGGCTACACCTTC.

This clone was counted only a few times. CDR3 region: CASSLGGGGASQETQYF. The CDR3 DNA follows: TGTGCCAGCAGCTTAGGGGGCGGGGGGGCCAGCCAAGAGACCCAGTACTTC. The chain recombines TRBV7-8 with TRBJ2-5; TRBD2 matches 9 bases. The CDR3 consists of 17 residues. The J segment lost 1 base and the V segment lost 1 base, leaving 7 bases of the junction unmatched. CDR1 is SGHVS, CDR2 FQNEAQ, per germline.

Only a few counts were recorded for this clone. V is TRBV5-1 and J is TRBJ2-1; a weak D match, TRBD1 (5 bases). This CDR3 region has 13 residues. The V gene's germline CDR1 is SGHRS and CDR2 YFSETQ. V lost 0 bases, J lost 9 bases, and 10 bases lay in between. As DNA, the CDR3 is TGCGCCAGCAGCTTGGGGGGCCTAAGTGAGCAGTTCTTC. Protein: CASSLGGLSEQFF.

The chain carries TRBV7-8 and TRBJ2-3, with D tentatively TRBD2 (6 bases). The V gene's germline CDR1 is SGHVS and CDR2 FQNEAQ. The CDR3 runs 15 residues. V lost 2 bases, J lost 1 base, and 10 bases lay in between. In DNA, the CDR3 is TGTGCCAGCAGCTTATCGGCTAGCGGCACAGATACGCAGTATTTT. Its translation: CASSLSASGTDTQYF. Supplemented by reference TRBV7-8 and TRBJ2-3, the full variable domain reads GAGVSQSPRYKVAKRGQDVALRCDPISGHVSLFWYQQALGQGPEFLTYFQNEAQLDKSGLPSDRFFAERPEGSVSTLKIQRTQQEDSAVYLCASSLSASGTDTQYFGPGTRLTVL.

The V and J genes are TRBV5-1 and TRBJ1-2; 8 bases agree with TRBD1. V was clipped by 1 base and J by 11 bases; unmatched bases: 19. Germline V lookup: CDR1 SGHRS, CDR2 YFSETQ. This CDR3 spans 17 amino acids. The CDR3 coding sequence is TGCGCCAGCAGCTTGAATCTTTCGGACAGGGTCCCGAGAGGTTACACCTTC. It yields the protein CASSLNLSDRVPRGYTF.

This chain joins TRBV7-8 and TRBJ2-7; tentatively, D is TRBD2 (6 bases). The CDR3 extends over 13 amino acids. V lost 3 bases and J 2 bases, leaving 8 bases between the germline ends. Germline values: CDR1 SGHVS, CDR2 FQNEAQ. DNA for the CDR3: TGTGCCAGCAGCTTCGGGGGTACCTACGAGCAGTACTTC. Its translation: CASSFGGTYEQYF.